Reported below is one TCR beta chain. Its antigen is not identified. The data were obtained in a study of persistence of HIV-infected CD4 T cells. This was the immunoSEQ version 4 assay in survey mode. Using immunoSEQ multiplex PCR, the repertoire was profiled, and TCRdb retains in-frame clones only, with some absent. The sample lists over 25,000 clones; roughly four fifths were seen once. Stimulation used 8 to 10 ug/mL lysate from CMV-infected fibroblasts. Sorted nonresponding memory CD4+ T cells were CD40L-negative, CD69-negative, CD45RO-high. The sequenced sample was CD4+ T cells sorted from PBMCs after approximately 18-hour stimulation, obtained from a patient who received antiretroviral therapy. This sequence was found in an adult man with HIV who was CMV-seropositive.

CDR3 sequence (DNA): TGTGCCAGCAGCTTAGAGGGACAGGGAACCTATGGCTACACCTTC. This encodes CASSLEGQGTYGYTF. The chain has TRBV7-8 and TRBJ1-2; 9 nucleotides align to TRBD1. With 1 base clipped from V and 4 bases from J, the junction kept 4 bases outside the gene matches. Germline assignment: CDR1 SGHVS and CDR2 FQNEAQ. This CDR3 region has 15 residues. Variable domain in full (rest from reference TRBV7-8 and TRBJ1-2): GAGVSQSPRYKVAKRGQDVALRCDPISGHVSLFWYQQALGQGPEFLTYFQNEAQLDKSGLPSDRFFAERPEGSVSTLKIQRTQQEDSAVYLCASSLEGQGTYGYTFGSGTRLTVV.